The 23 T cell receptor beta chains given below trace back to one sample, sequenced in a study of spatial heterogeneity in lung cancer. TCRdb itself ran the 5' RACE reads through MiXCR, one entry per CDR3 protein. Among approximately 16,000 distinct CDR3 sequences listed, around 5.9% were seen once. Time point of the sample: blood at routine non-recurrence follow-up after resection. The sequencing used PBMCs, collected at follow-up. These receptors came from a male donor with early-stage non-small cell lung cancer.

The sample holds many counts of this clonotype. The V and J genes are TRBV10-2 and TRBJ2-1; 9 positions match TRBD2. V gave up 5 bases and J gave up 8 bases; unmatched junction bases: 13. The CDR3 has 16 residues. Per germline, CDR1 WSHSY and CDR2 SAAADI. CDR3 nucleotides: TGCGCCAGCAGTTACCTTCTAGCGGGGCGCGCCGATGAGCAGTTCTTC. The encoded protein is CASSYLLAGRADEQFF.

This clonotype was seen at least ten times. V and J are TRBV20-1 and TRBJ1-3; TRBD1 might be the D (5 bases). Trimming removed 1 base from V and 8 bases from J, with 9 bases in between. CDR1 and CDR2 (germline): DFQATT, SNEGSKA (reference sequence). This CDR3 contains 12 residues. CDR3 residues: CSARAWGDTIYF. DNA of the CDR3: TGCAGTGCTAGAGCGTGGGGGGACACCATATATTTT.

This clonotype has a handful of counts. The V gene is TRBV19, the J gene TRBJ1-4; D possibly corresponds to TRBD1 (5 bases). The CDR3 is 16 residues long. Trimming shortened V by 6 bases and J by 6 bases, and 20 bases separated the two germline ends. In germline, CDR1 is LNHDA, CDR2 SQIVND (reference sequence). For the CDR3, the DNA is TGTGCCAGTAGAAAACCTGGCGCAGGGCGTCATGAAAAACTGTTTTTT. It is translated as CASRKPGAGRHEKLFF.

This clonotype came up many times. The V gene is TRBV7-9, the J gene TRBJ2-1; weak D call: TRBD2 (5 bases). CDR3 length: 15 amino acids. Germline CDR1 and CDR2: SEHNR and FQNEAQ (reference sequence). The V and J ends lost 3 bases and 4 bases respectively, with 13 bases between them. The CDR3 DNA is TGTGCCAGCAGCTTCCGCCAGGAGGATTACAATGAGCAGTTCTTC. It translates to CASSFRQEDYNEQFF.

This clonotype was seen many times. The rearrangement uses TRBV18 and TRBJ2-7; 8 bases match TRBD1. This CDR3 comprises 14 residues. J was trimmed by 6 bases and V by 0 bases; bases with no gene match: 4. CDR1 is KGHSH and CDR2 is LQKENI in the germline V gene. The CDR3 DNA reads as TGTGCCAGCTCACCACCCGCAGACAGGGGCGAGCAGTACTTC. Translating gives CASSPPADRGEQYF. Together with reference TRBV18 and TRBJ2-7, the CDR3 gives the full variable domain: NAGVMQNPRHLVRRRGQEARLRCSPMKGHSHVYWYRQLPEEGLKFMVYLQKENIIDESGMPKERFSAEFPKEGPSILRIQQVVRGDSAAYFCASSPPADRGEQYFGPGTRLTVT.

There are many counts of this clonotype. CDR3 in amino acids: CATSDSLAGGRTDTQYF. CDR3 nucleotide sequence: TGTGCCACCAGTGATTCCCTAGCGGGAGGGCGCACAGATACGCAGTATTTT. V gene TRBV24-1 combines with J gene TRBJ2-3; 12 nucleotides match TRBD2. Germline V gene sequence: CDR1 KGHDR, CDR2 SFDVKD. J gave up 1 base and V 2 bases, and 3 bases lay outside the gene matches. This CDR3 spans 17 amino acids.

The V and J genes are TRBV7-9 and TRBJ2-7, with a possible D match to TRBD2 (6 bases). Trimming removed 5 bases at V and 7 bases at J, with 18 bases between. CDR1 and CDR2 from the germline V gene are SEHNR and FQNEAQ (reference sequence). The CDR3 runs 14 residues. The CDR3 sequence: CASSLPSWAGEQYF. As DNA, the CDR3 is TGTGCCAGCAGCCTACCGAGTTGGGCGGGGGAGCAGTACTTC.

This clonotype was detected a few times. The genes are TRBV20-1 and TRBJ1-2; D not certain. Deletions cut 0 bases from V and 8 bases from J, with 13 bases between. Per germline, CDR1 DFQATT and CDR2 SNEGSKA (reference sequence). The length of the CDR3 is 13 residues. The CDR3 is CSARDGWIDGYTF. The CDR3 DNA sequence: TGCAGTGCTAGAGATGGTTGGATCGACGGCTACACCTTC.

This clonotype was observed at least ten times. V and J are TRBV20-1 and TRBJ2-7, with 7 positions matching TRBD1. The CDR3 spans 14 residues. Germline values: CDR1 DFQATT, CDR2 SNEGSKA (reference sequence). J gave up 0 bases and V 5 bases, and 7 bases lay outside the gene matches. The CDR3 protein is CSAGPGQSSYEQYF. The CDR3 bases are TGCAGTGCTGGGCCGGGACAGAGCTCCTACGAGCAGTACTTC.

This clonotype was seen many times. The chain links TRBV10-3 to TRBJ2-7; possibly TRBD2 for D (5 bases). CDR3 length: 16 amino acids. V lost 6 bases and J lost 2, with 20 bases in between. Germline-derived CDR1 and CDR2 are ENHRY and SYGVKD. The CDR3 nucleotides are TGTGCCATCAGCCCGGCGGAGAAGACGGGAACCTACGAGCAGTACTTC. Protein sequence: CAISPAEKTGTYEQYF.

This clonotype was recorded many times. The chain couples TRBV6-5 to TRBJ2-7, with 9 positions matching TRBD2. Germline V gene lookup returns CDR1 MNHEY and CDR2 SVGAGI. The CDR3 runs 14 residues. Trimming cost V 6 bases and J 2 bases; bases outside gene matches: 5. Here the CDR3 reads CASSRLAEAYEQYF. The CDR3 DNA reads as TGTGCCAGCAGCAGACTAGCGGAGGCCTACGAGCAGTACTTC.

This clonotype was observed at least ten times. The J gene is TRBJ1-1, the V gene TRBV6-2 or TRBV6-3; tentatively, D is TRBD1 (6 bases). Trimming stripped 6 bases from V and 7 bases from J, with 12 bases between. The germline gives CDR1 MNHEY, CDR2 SVGEGT. The CDR3 length is 12 residues. The CDR3 sequence is CASSWDMFEAFF. The CDR3 DNA sequence: TGTGCCAGCAGCTGGGACATGTTTGAAGCTTTCTTT.

The gene calls are TRBV7-8 and TRBJ1-1; no reliable D call. This CDR3 is 14 amino acids long. Germline values: CDR1 SGHVS, CDR2 FQNEAQ. Trimming cost V 7 bases and J 1 base, with 13 bases left between them. The CDR3 nucleotides are TGTGCCAGCACGCGCCTCGGGCGGAACACTGAAGCTTTCTTT. Its translation: CASTRLGRNTEAFF.

V gene TRBV20-1 combines with J gene TRBJ2-5; D is undetermined. Trimming pared 1 base from V and 7 bases from J, leaving 10 bases between. CDR1 is DFQATT and CDR2 is SNEGSKA in the germline V gene (reference sequence). The CDR3 is 12 residues long. For the CDR3, the DNA is TGCAGTGCTAGAGCCCAGGCTGGGACCCAGTACTTC. Translation: CSARAQAGTQYF.

This clonotype came up many times. CDR3 coding DNA: TGTGCCAGCCGCCCTGTGTTCTCTGGGGCCAACGTCCTGACTTTC. It is translated as CASRPVFSGANVLTF. The rearrangement joins TRBV6-5 to TRBJ2-6; D uncertain. The CDR3 is 15 amino acids. Between the trimmed V and J ends, which lost 8 bases and 0 bases, there was a span of 11 bases. Germline assignment: CDR1 MNHEY and CDR2 SVGAGI.

This clonotype has a count of ten or more. The CDR3 sequence: CASSPLGREGTGELFF. DNA for the CDR3: TGTGCCAGCAGCCCCCTCGGGCGGGAGGGCACCGGGGAGCTGTTTTTT. The chain is built from TRBV28 and TRBJ2-2; 9 positions agree with TRBD2. CDR1 is MDHEN and CDR2 is SYDVKM in the germline V gene. The V segment lost 6 bases and the J segment 4 bases; nucleotides outside the gene matches: 9. This CDR3 region has 16 residues.

By its share, this clonotype is medium-sized (0.01 to 0.1%). As DNA, the CDR3 is TGTGCCAGCCATCCAAGCCCTACACAGAATCAGCCCCAGCATTTT. This encodes CASHPSPTQNQPQHF. The chain employs TRBV7-9 and TRBJ1-5; D is unresolved. V lost 8 bases to trimming and J lost 4 bases, with 18 bases between them. This CDR3 contains 15 residues. The V gene's germline CDR1 is SEHNR and CDR2 FQNEAQ (reference sequence).

By proportion, this clonotype is medium-sized. DNA for the CDR3: TGTGCCAGCAACGTCGGACTCGCGGGGGATACGCAGTATTTT. Translation: CASNVGLAGDTQYF. This sequence joins TRBV28 and TRBJ2-3; TRBD2 is a possible D gene (6 bases). Germline-derived CDR1 and CDR2 are MDHEN and SYDVKM. CDR3 length: 14 residues. Trimming removed 7 bases from V and 6 bases from J, with 17 bases in between.

This clonotype has a count of ten or more. The chain combines TRBV7-3 with TRBJ1-5, with D perhaps TRBD1 (5 bases). CDR1 SGHTA and CDR2 FQGTGA come from the germline V gene. V gave up 5 bases and J gave up 4 bases, with 12 bases separating them. The CDR3 runs 14 residues. In DNA, the CDR3 is TGTGCCAGCAGCCCGACGGGGGGAAATCAGCCCCAGCATTTT. Translating gives CASSPTGGNQPQHF.

The chain joins TRBV19 to TRBJ2-6; D is undetermined. CDR1 and CDR2 from the germline V gene are LNHDA and SQIVND (reference sequence). The CDR3 runs to 13 residues. The V end was cut by 7 bases, the J end by 1 base, with 5 bases between. The CDR3 is CASTLSGANVLTF. In DNA, the CDR3 is TGTGCCAGTACCTTGTCTGGGGCCAACGTCCTGACTTTC.

This clonotype is labeled as medium-sized (0.01 to 0.1%). This chain connects TRBV3-1 to TRBJ2-1, with TRBD2 matching over 7 bases. V lost 4 bases to trimming and J lost 3 bases; unmatched junction nucleotides: 0. Germline V lookup: CDR1 LGHDT, CDR2 YNNKEL (reference sequence). The CDR3 has 13 amino acids. CDR3 in amino acids: CASSLAGYNEQFF. Here the CDR3 DNA reads TGTGCCAGCAGCCTAGCGGGCTACAATGAGCAGTTCTTC.

Many counts were recorded for this clonotype. The CDR3 loop reads CASSLARGSGNEQFF. The CDR3 region has the DNA TGTGCCAGCAGCTTAGCGCGGGGGTCCGGCAATGAGCAGTTCTTC. This chain joins TRBV7-9 and TRBJ2-1; 7 nucleotides align to TRBD2. Germline values: CDR1 SEHNR, CDR2 FQNEAQ (reference sequence). This CDR3 has 15 residues. The trim removed 0 bases at V and 6 bases at J, leaving 5 bases unmatched.

The rearrangement links TRBV29-1 to TRBJ2-1; 8 nucleotides align to TRBD2. This CDR3 comprises 16 residues. Germline CDR1 is SQVTM and CDR2 is ANQGSEA. J gave up 0 bases and V 6 bases, and 10 bases lay outside the gene matches. CDR3: CSVPRGRTSSYNEQFF. The CDR3, as DNA: TGCAGCGTCCCTCGCGGGAGGACCAGCTCCTACAATGAGCAGTTCTTC.